These 4 T cell receptor beta chains were sequenced from one sample in a study of cytomegalovirus exposure and HLA in healthy donors. The study ran its PCR with 60 Vbeta and 13 Jbeta primers. The protocol was immunoSEQ multiplex PCR, while the TCRdb copy is restricted to in-frame clones and leaves out a portion. The table shows over 150,000 clones, with approximately 78% occurring only once. The sample consisted of PBMCs. The receptor source for this set is a woman in her forties or fifties in good health and CMV-seropositive.

The rearrangement joins TRBV7-9 to TRBJ1-5, with D perhaps TRBD1 (5 bases). V gave up 1 base and J gave up 5 bases, with 21 bases separating them. CDR3 length equals 18 residues. Germline V gene sequence: CDR1 SEHNR, CDR2 FQNEAQ (reference sequence). The DNA of the CDR3 is TGTGCCAGCAGCTTAGGGAAAGGGGCAGGGTATCTGCATCAGCCCCAGCATTTT. Protein: CASSLGKGAGYLHQPQHF.

The rearrangement joins TRBV6-1 to TRBJ1-1; D remains ambiguous. CDR1 and CDR2 from the germline V gene are MNHNS and SASEGT. Trimming stripped 3 bases from V and 0 bases from J, with 8 bases between. The CDR3 extends over 14 amino acids. In nucleotides, the CDR3 is TGTGCCAGCAGTGACGGGAGCATGAACACTGAAGCTTTCTTT. It specifies CASSDGSMNTEAFF.

This clone was seen a handful of times. This chain joins TRBV4-2 and TRBJ2-1; 10 bases agree with TRBD2. Trimming at V came to 1 base and at J to 7 bases, leaving 4 bases not matched to a gene. The CDR3 consists of 15 residues. The germline V gene has CDR1 LGHNA and CDR2 YNFKEQ. CDR3 sequence reads: CASSQAETSGNEQFF. CDR3 DNA sequence: TGTGCCAGCAGCCAAGCCGAGACTAGCGGGAATGAGCAGTTCTTC.

The J gene is TRBJ2-3, the V gene TRBV7-8, with D perhaps TRBD1 (6 bases). The CDR3 length is 15 residues. V dropped 5 bases and J dropped 2 bases, with 14 bases sitting between them. CDR1 SGHVS and CDR2 FQNEAQ come from the germline V gene. The CDR3 DNA reads as TGTGCCAGCAGCATCAGATGGGACACCACAGATACGCAGTATTTT. This translates into CASSIRWDTTDTQYF.